A single sample gave rise to the 22 T cell receptor beta chains below, sequenced in a study of T cells in Graves' hyperthyroidism and ophthalmopathy. The investigators amplified TCR beta CDR3 regions from RNA transcripts. HTBI primers were the set used in a first-round RT-PCR of the TCR CDR3. TCRdb independently ran MiXCR on the multiplex PCR reads; one entry per CDR3 protein. Of about 180,000 distinct CDR3 sequences listed, around 15% are singletons. Sequences were obtained from blood. Source of these receptors: a woman aged 45-59 years with Graves' hyperthyroidism.

This clonotype was counted at least ten times. The chain links TRBV28 to TRBJ1-5; TRBD1 matches at 9 bases. CDR3 size: 18 residues. Trimming removed 4 bases from V and 0 bases from J; junction bases left unmatched: 10. Germline assignment: CDR1 MDHEN and CDR2 SYDVKM. The CDR3 DNA reads as TGTGCCAGCAGTTCCTCAGCCGGGACAGGGCATAGCAATCAGCCCCAGCATTTT. As protein: CASSSSAGTGHSNQPQHF.

The chain carries TRBV5-1 and TRBJ2-7; 9 nucleotides line up with TRBD2. Unmatched junction bases numbered 9, after V lost 6 bases and J lost 2 bases. CDR1 and CDR2 from the germline V gene are SGHRS and YFSETQ. The CDR3 sequence is 15 residues long. In DNA, the CDR3 is TGCGCCAGCACCAAGGGGGGGACTAGCACCTACGAGCAGTACTTC. The encoded protein is CASTKGGTSTYEQYF.

The sample holds many counts of this clonotype. The chain joins TRBV12-3 or TRBV12-4 to TRBJ2-7; 7 bases fit TRBD2. This CDR3 comprises 16 residues. J lost 7 bases, V lost 7 bases, and 19 bases had no gene match. In DNA, the CDR3 is TGTGCCAGCACCAAGGGCGCTAGCGGACGAATAGGGGAGCAGTACTTC. Its protein is CASTKGASGRIGEQYF.

This clonotype was seen once. Just one base apart from a much larger clone, this may be a read error. The CDR3 does not close with the conserved phenylalanine or tryptophan, likely indicating a read error. The chain carries TRBV18 and TRBJ1-2; D unclear. Trimming stripped 4 bases from V and 3 bases from J, with 9 bases between. The CDR3 contains 13 residues. Germline loops: CDR1 KGHSH, CDR2 LQKENI. The CDR3 spells CASSRAHDYGYTL. The DNA for the CDR3 is TGTGCCAGCTCACGGGCCCATGACTATGGCTACACCCTC.

The V and J genes are TRBV3-1 and TRBJ1-1, with D possibly TRBD1 on 6 matching bases. Germline V gene sequence: CDR1 LGHDT, CDR2 YNNKEL (reference sequence). The CDR3 runs to 19 residues. V lost 0 bases, J lost 0 bases, and 20 bases lay in between. CDR3 bases: TGTGCCAGCAGCCAAGATCTAGAATTGCAGGGGCCTTTGAACACTGAAGCTTTCTTT. It is translated as CASSQDLELQGPLNTEAFF. The complete variable domain, with remaining parts taken from reference TRBV3-1 and TRBJ1-1, reads DTAVSQTPKYLVTQMGNDKSIKCEQNLGHDTMYWYKQDSKKFLKIMFSYNNKELIINETVPNRFSPKSPDKAHLNLHINSLELGDSAVYFCASSQDLELQGPLNTEAFFGQGTRLTVV.

This clonotype was counted many times. CDR3 amino acids: CASSIGGSNYGYTF. CDR3 nucleotides: TGTGCCAGTAGTATAGGGGGCAGCAACTATGGCTACACCTTC. This chain joins TRBV19 and TRBJ1-2, with D maybe TRBD1 (5 bases). Trimming cost V 1 base and J 2 bases, with 8 bases left between them. Looked up from germline, CDR1 is LNHDA and CDR2 is SQIVND (reference sequence). There are 14 residues in the CDR3.

This clonotype was observed many times. CDR3: CASSRGGYEQYF. The CDR3 region has the DNA TGTGCCAGCAGCCGGGGGGGATACGAGCAGTACTTC. V usage is TRBV13 and J usage is TRBJ2-7; 8 bases line up with TRBD2. The CDR3 spans 12 residues. CDR1 PRHDT and CDR2 FYEKMQ come from the germline V gene (reference sequence). V gave up 5 bases and J gave up 4 bases; unmatched junction bases: 1.

At least ten counts were recorded for this clonotype. The chain links TRBV19 to TRBJ2-3; D gene ambiguous. Germline V CDR1 and CDR2: LNHDA, SQIVND (reference sequence). The CDR3 spans 15 residues. Trimming shortened V by 8 bases and J by 0 bases, and 15 bases separated the two germline ends. The CDR3 bases are TGTGCCAGTCGAGATATGGGCAGAAGCACAGATACGCAGTATTTT. Amino acid sequence: CASRDMGRSTDTQYF.

This clonotype was detected many times. The chain is built from TRBV28 and TRBJ1-1; weak D call: TRBD1 (5 bases). The CDR3 sequence is 12 residues long. Germline-derived CDR1 and CDR2 are MDHEN and SYDVKM. With 4 bases removed from V and 4 bases from J, the gap between germline ends came to 7 bases. The CDR3 region is CASSSGGTEAFF. CDR3 DNA sequence: TGTGCCAGCAGTTCCGGGGGCACTGAAGCTTTCTTT.

This clonotype was found many times. The rearrangement joins TRBV3-1 to TRBJ2-7, with a weak D call TRBD2 (5 bases). The germline V gene encodes CDR1 LGHDT and CDR2 YNNKEL (reference sequence). V was trimmed by 3 bases and J by 6 bases, leaving 15 bases between them. The CDR3 is 14 amino acids. DNA of the CDR3: TGTGCCAGCAGCCAGAGACTTCCTGCGGGCGAGCAGTACTTC. It translates to CASSQRLPAGEQYF.

This clonotype was picked up a small number of times. V and J are TRBV7-2 and TRBJ2-4; TRBD1 matches at 9 bases. J lost 8 bases, V lost 4 bases, and 9 bases had no gene match. Germline V gene sequence: CDR1 SGHTA, CDR2 FQGNSA. CDR3 length: 15 amino acids. Here the CDR3 reads CASSSQGALIDIQYF. DNA for the CDR3: TGTGCCAGCAGCTCACAGGGGGCGCTAATAGACATTCAGTACTTC.

The sample holds many counts of this clonotype. This chain links TRBV6-9 with TRBJ1-6; 7 nucleotides agree with TRBD1. The trim removed 6 bases at V and 14 bases at J, leaving 22 bases unmatched. This CDR3 is built from 17 residues. Germline V gene sequence: CDR1 MNHGY, CDR2 SVAAGI. CDR3 sequence (DNA): TGTGCCAGCAGCCCACTTCGCTTCCGGGACAGAATACTCTCCCTCCACTTT. Translation: CASSPLRFRDRILSLHF.

Note on this clonotype: Given a much more abundant clone one base away, this may be a read error. The V and J genes are TRBV7-2 and TRBJ2-3, with D maybe TRBD2 (7 bases). Germline CDR1 SGHTA, CDR2 FQGNSA. Trimming removed 4 bases at V and 4 bases at J, with 9 bases between. The CDR3 spans 13 residues. CDR3 DNA sequence: TGTGCCAGCAGCTCGGGGGGCCCAGATACGCAGTATTTT. This translates into CASSSGGPDTQYF.

In its sample, this clonotype was seen many times. The chain uses TRBV5-1 and TRBJ1-1; the D is unclear. Trimming pared 7 bases from V and 0 bases from J, leaving 10 bases between. The CDR3 totals 13 residues. CDR1 and CDR2 from the germline V gene are SGHRS and YFSETQ. CDR3 in DNA: TGCGCCAGCTACAGCCCTATGAACACTGAAGCTTTCTTT. Translating gives CASYSPMNTEAFF.

The sample holds many counts of this clonotype. V and J are TRBV19 and TRBJ1-1; 7 nucleotides line up with TRBD1. CDR3 size: 15 residues. The V and J ends lost 5 bases and 4 bases, in that order; junction bases with no gene match: 10. Germline V gene lookup returns CDR1 LNHDA and CDR2 SQIVND (reference sequence). The CDR3: CASSAAGGWSTEAFF. DNA for the CDR3: TGTGCCAGTAGTGCCGCAGGGGGTTGGAGCACTGAAGCTTTCTTT.

The table lists this clonotype with many counts. CDR3 sequence (DNA): TGTGCCAGCAGCCCCAATAACTGGGCGGAGAACACTGAAGCTTTCTTT. Amino acid sequence: CASSPNNWAENTEAFF. This chain connects TRBV11-2 to TRBJ1-1; no clear D gene. This CDR3 is 16 amino acids long. V lost 5 bases, J lost 1 base, and 17 bases lay in between. Per the germline V gene, CDR1 is SGHAT and CDR2 is FQNNGV.

The rearrangement uses TRBV5-1 and TRBJ2-1; TRBD2 aligns across 13 bases. The CDR3 extends over 18 amino acids. The V segment lost 0 bases and the J segment 3 bases; nucleotides outside the gene matches: 6. Germline CDR1 and CDR2: SGHRS and YFSETQ. The CDR3 loop is CASSLGETSGGSYNEQFF. CDR3 coding DNA: TGCGCCAGCAGCTTGGGGGAGACTAGCGGGGGGAGCTACAATGAGCAGTTCTTC. The whole variable domain, remainder taken from reference TRBV5-1 and TRBJ2-1, is KAGVTQTPRYLIKTRGQQVTLSCSPISGHRSVSWYQQTPGQGLQFLFEYFSETQRNKGNFPGRFSGRQFSNSRSEMNVSTLELGDSALYLCASSLGETSGGSYNEQFFGPGTRLTVL.

This clonotype was counted at least ten times. The V and J genes are TRBV24-1 and TRBJ2-2; no clear D. CDR3 length: 13 amino acids. In germline, CDR1 is KGHDR, CDR2 SFDVKD. The V end was cut by 4 bases, the J end by 3 bases, with 5 bases between. This CDR3 is CATSESYTGELFF. CDR3 nucleotides: TGTGCCACCAGTGAAAGCTACACCGGGGAGCTGTTTTTT.

The J gene is TRBJ2-7, the V gene TRBV29-1; 8 nucleotides match TRBD2. Germline CDR1 is SQVTM and CDR2 is ANQGSEA. J gave up 5 bases and V 7 bases, and 13 bases lay outside the gene matches. The CDR3 contains 14 residues. The CDR3: CSAVGWTGGDEQYF. In nucleotides, the CDR3 is TGCAGCGCTGTAGGATGGACGGGGGGGGACGAGCAGTACTTC.

This clonotype appeared many times. V is TRBV7-9 and J is TRBJ2-1; 8 bases are shared with TRBD2. The germline V gene encodes CDR1 SEHNR and CDR2 FQNEAQ (reference sequence). The CDR3 is made up of 16 amino acids. J was trimmed by 0 bases and V by 6 bases; bases with no gene match: 7. CDR3 sequence: CASRRRGGSSYNEQFF. The CDR3 nucleotides are TGTGCCAGCAGAAGACGGGGGGGCAGCTCCTACAATGAGCAGTTCTTC.

This clonotype was observed many times. The rearrangement links TRBV7-2 to TRBJ2-4; 9 bases are a match to TRBD1. The trim removed 5 bases at V and 8 bases at J, leaving 10 bases unmatched. Germline V gene sequence: CDR1 SGHTA, CDR2 FQGNSA. The CDR3 is made up of 15 amino acids. The CDR3 spells CASSLQGASWDIQYF. In DNA, the CDR3 is TGTGCCAGCAGCCTACAGGGGGCTTCATGGGACATTCAGTACTTC.

This clonotype has a count of ten or more. Here the CDR3 reads CASGGAADTQYF. CDR3 DNA sequence: TGTGCCAGCGGGGGGGCGGCAGATACGCAGTATTTT. The gene calls are TRBV27 and TRBJ2-3; maybe TRBD2 (7 bases). The germline V gene has CDR1 MNHEY and CDR2 SMNVEV (reference sequence). CDR3 length: 12 amino acids. V gave up 8 bases and J gave up 4 bases, with 10 bases separating them.